What follows describes a single T cell receptor beta chain. Its antigen is still unknown. The CDR3 totals 15 residues. Trimming shortened V by 6 bases and J by 3 bases, and 15 bases separated the two germline ends. The germline gives CDR1 MNHEY, CDR2 SVGAGI. These data belong to a study of shared clonotypes between healthy human individuals. Findings of the study overall: Though the depth was large, rarefaction showed that sorted-subset sequencing was incomplete.

Generated by immunoSEQ multiplex PCR, the TCRdb table keeps only in-frame clones and is missing some. The table lists 2,500,000 or so clones, approximately 90% of them singletons, with 0.37% in the top ten. Division of CD4+ cells produced a CD45RA+ naive subset and a CD45RA-negative memory subset. The chain is built from TRBV6-5 and TRBJ2-1, with a tentative D call TRBD1 (6 bases). The sequencing input was naive CD4+ T cells from PBMCs. Subset of the sample: CD45RA+ positively selected. The TCR originated in a man aged 18 to 29 in good health. Some clones in this sample may be carry-over from other donors' samples. The CDR3 bases are TGTGCCAGCAGAGAAACAGGGTTGTTCTACAATGAGCAGTTCTTC. Translated, it gives CASRETGLFYNEQFF.